The 22 T cell receptor beta chains below all came from one sample that was sequenced in a study of OX40 agonist ivuxolimab in advanced cancers. Libraries were prepared by immunoSEQ multiplex PCR; TCRdb keeps only in-frame clonotypes and omits some of them. This repertoire shows more than 50,000 clones, about 87% found once; its top ten account for approximately 2%. This sample comprised CD4+ or CD8+ T cells sorted from blood, obtained in a trial of the OX40 agonist ivuxolimab. The receptors originated from an adult with an advanced solid tumor such as melanoma, head and neck, liver or kidney cancer.

The rearrangement joins TRBV27 to TRBJ2-2; TRBD1 matches 9 bases. The V segment lost 5 bases and the J segment 4 bases; nucleotides outside the gene matches: 5. CDR3 length: 15 amino acids. Germline CDR1 reads MNHEY; CDR2 reads SMNVEV (reference sequence). In DNA, the CDR3 is TGTGCCAGCAGTGTACAGGGGGCAGGCACCGGGGAGCTGTTTTTT. This codes for CASSVQGAGTGELFF.

The rearrangement uses TRBV15 and TRBJ2-1, with 7 positions matching TRBD2. The germline CDR1 and CDR2 sequences are LNHNV and YYDKDF (reference sequence). Trimming removed 6 bases from V and 2 bases from J; junction bases left unmatched: 7. The CDR3 runs to 15 residues. The CDR3 protein is CATRGGSGTYNEQFF. CDR3 nucleotides: TGTGCCACCAGAGGCGGGAGTGGAACCTACAATGAGCAGTTCTTC.

In its sample, this clone was seen a few times. The V gene is TRBV6-1, the J gene TRBJ2-5; no reliable D call. Germline CDR1 is MNHNS and CDR2 is SASEGT. V was shortened by 3 bases and J by 3 bases, with 2 bases between the two germline ends. The CDR3 contains 11 residues. The CDR3 DNA is TGTGCCAGCAGTGACGAAGAGACCCAGTACTTC. This encodes CASSDEETQYF.

V usage is TRBV18 and J usage is TRBJ1-4, with D perhaps matching TRBD1 (5 bases). Germline V gene sequence: CDR1 KGHSH, CDR2 LQKENI. CDR3 length equals 14 residues. The V end was cut by 3 bases, the J end by 4 bases, with 9 bases between. This CDR3 is CASSPGAGNEKLFF. The CDR3 DNA reads TGTGCCAGCTCACCTGGGGCGGGTAATGAAAAACTGTTTTTT.

Concerning this clone itself: The same CDR3 is also encoded by other DNA sequences in this sample. The chain joins TRBV5-1 to TRBJ1-1, with 8 bases that match TRBD1. CDR3 length: 14 residues. Germline V gene sequence: CDR1 SGHRS, CDR2 YFSETQ. The J segment lost 3 bases and the V segment lost 3 bases, leaving 4 bases of the junction unmatched. Here the CDR3 reads CASSSQGAHTEAFF. The CDR3 coding sequence is TGCGCCAGCAGCTCTCAGGGGGCGCACACTGAAGCTTTCTTT.

CDR3: CASSLMGAGAYNEQFF. The DNA for the CDR3 is TGTGCCAGCAGCTTAATGGGAGCGGGAGCCTACAATGAGCAGTTCTTC. The V and J genes are TRBV7-2 and TRBJ2-1; 8 nucleotides agree with TRBD2. Trimming took 2 bases from V and 2 from J; bases not matched to a gene: 5. The CDR3 has 16 residues. Germline CDR1 SGHTA, CDR2 FQGNSA.

This clone was seen only a few times. The chain combines TRBV2 with TRBJ1-1; D unclear. This CDR3 has 11 amino acids. V lost 7 bases and J lost 1, with 4 bases in between. Germline CDR1 is SNHLY and CDR2 is FYNNEI. The CDR3 DNA is TGTGCCAGCATGGAGAACACTGAAGCTTTCTTT. Its translation is CASMENTEAFF.

The chain joins TRBV6-4 to TRBJ1-1, with D uncertain. The germline V gene encodes CDR1 MRHNA and CDR2 SNTAGT. V lost 4 bases to trimming and J lost 0 bases, with 6 bases between them. CDR3 length: 13 residues. The CDR3 DNA follows: TGTGCCAGCAGTGTCTTAATGAACACTGAAGCTTTCTTT. Translating gives CASSVLMNTEAFF.

The gene calls are TRBV19 and TRBJ1-2, with a weak D call TRBD1 (6 bases). Germline loops: CDR1 LNHDA, CDR2 SQIVND (reference sequence). The ends were cut back, 1 base at V and 8 bases at J, with 17 bases in the middle. CDR3 length: 15 residues. In DNA form, the CDR3 reads TGTGCCAGTAGTATAGGTGGCAGGGGAGCGTCGGGCTACACCTTC. It specifies CASSIGGRGASGYTF.

The V gene is TRBV28, the J gene TRBJ1-4; no clear D gene. V gave up 6 bases and J gave up 7 bases, with 15 bases separating them. There are 14 residues in the CDR3. In germline, CDR1 is MDHEN, CDR2 SYDVKM. The DNA for the CDR3 is TGTGCCAGCAGGTTGGCAGGCAACTCTGAAAAACTGTTTTTT. Encoded protein: CASRLAGNSEKLFF.

The table lists this clone with a few counts. The chain carries TRBV27 and TRBJ1-1; D gene unclear. This CDR3 is 15 amino acids long. The V end was cut by 6 bases, the J end by 0 bases, with 14 bases between. CDR1 is MNHEY, CDR2 SMNVEV, per germline (reference sequence). The CDR3 sequence: CASSRTQAVNTEAFF. CDR3 DNA: TGTGCCAGCAGCCGCACCCAGGCCGTGAACACTGAAGCTTTCTTT.

The chain has TRBV29-1 and TRBJ2-3, with D uncertain. The V end was cut by 7 bases, the J end by 4 bases, with 9 bases between. Germline CDR1 reads SQVTM; CDR2 reads ANQGSEA. This CDR3 is built from 11 residues. The CDR3 protein is CSAETSDTQYF. The CDR3 region has the DNA TGCAGCGCAGAAACTTCAGATACGCAGTATTTT.

The table lists this clone with a few counts. The chain carries TRBV12-2 and TRBJ2-7; TRBD1, the table's D call, was not compared with the DNA. TRBV12-2 is a pseudogene segment. The CDR3 sequence is 16 residues long. The DNA of the CDR3 is TGTGCAAGTCGCTCCCCGGGTCAGGGGCCCTCCTACGAGCAGTACGTC. Translated: CASRSPGQGPSYEQYV.

The V and J genes are TRBV27 and TRBJ2-1, with TRBD2 matching over 8 bases. Trimming took 5 bases from V and 5 from J; bases not matched to a gene: 8. This CDR3 is built from 15 residues. The germline CDR1 and CDR2 sequences are MNHEY and SMNVEV (reference sequence). The CDR3 DNA reads TGTGCCAGCAGTCTAAGGGGACTAGACCACAATGAGCAGTTCTTC. It codes for CASSLRGLDHNEQFF.

V is TRBV5-4 and J is TRBJ2-1; D is perhaps TRBD1 (6 bases). This CDR3 comprises 15 residues. V shed 1 base and J shed 6 bases, with 14 bases lying between them. CDR1 is SGHNT and CDR2 is YYREEE in the germline V gene (reference sequence). CDR3 DNA sequence: TGTGCCAGCAGCTTGCCGGGCAGGGGCGTCAATGAGCAGTTCTTC. Protein: CASSLPGRGVNEQFF.

This chain joins TRBV7-2 and TRBJ2-5; no reliable D call. Germline values: CDR1 SGHTA, CDR2 FQGNSA. Trimming took off 1 base at V and 3 bases at J, with 6 bases between the two ends. This CDR3 comprises 13 residues. DNA for the CDR3: TGTGCCAGCAGCTTAGAATGGGAAGAGACCCAGTACTTC. Translating gives CASSLEWEETQYF.

CDR3 in amino acids: CASSLRLTETDTQYF. CDR3 coding DNA: TGTGCCAGCAGCTTAAGGCTTACAGAGACAGATACGCAGTATTTT. V usage is TRBV7-9 and J usage is TRBJ2-3; D gene ambiguous. There are 15 residues in the CDR3. Germline V gene lookup returns CDR1 SEHNR and CDR2 FQNEAQ (reference sequence). The V end was cut by 2 bases, the J end by 3 bases, with 12 bases between.

The chain has TRBV11-2 and TRBJ2-5; D may correspond to TRBD1 or TRBD2 (5 bases each). The V gene lost 3 bases and the J gene lost 1 base, with 12 bases spanning the gap. The CDR3 runs 15 residues. Germline V gene sequence: CDR1 SGHAT, CDR2 FQNNGV. The CDR3 DNA is TGTGCCAGCAGCTTCCGGGACGGATTCCAAGAGACCCAGTACTTC. Amino acids: CASSFRDGFQETQYF. Looking up the rest from reference TRBV11-2 and TRBJ2-5 gives the full variable domain: EAGVAQSPRYKIIEKRQSVAFWCNPISGHATLYWYQQILGQGPKLLIQFQNNGVVDDSQLPKDRFSAERLKGVDSTLKIQPAKLEDSAVYLCASSFRDGFQETQYFGPGTRLLVL.

The chain joins TRBV30 to TRBJ1-6; D not certain. CDR1 and CDR2 from the germline V gene are GTSNPN and SVGIG (reference sequence). Trimming pared 4 bases from V and 0 bases from J, leaving 19 bases between. This CDR3 has 18 residues. The CDR3 sequence: CAWTGVKTASSYNSPLHF. The CDR3 DNA reads as TGTGCCTGGACCGGAGTAAAGACGGCGAGCTCCTATAATTCACCCCTCCACTTT. The entire variable domain, with the rest obtained from reference TRBV30 and TRBJ1-6, is as follows: SQTIHQWPATLVQPVGSPLSLECTVEGTSNPNLYWYRQAAGRGLQLLFYSVGIGQISSEVPQNLSASRPQDRQFILSSKKLLLSDSGFYLCAWTGVKTASSYNSPLHFGNGTRLTVT.

J is TRBJ2-7 and V is TRBV28; D is ambiguous. This CDR3 spans 13 amino acids. Per the germline V gene, CDR1 is MDHEN and CDR2 is SYDVKM. Trimming removed 3 bases at V and 1 base at J, with 7 bases between. DNA for the CDR3: TGTGCCAGCAGTTTGGACGGGTCCTACGAGCAGTACTTC. It translates to CASSLDGSYEQYF.

The chain links TRBV28 to TRBJ2-7, with a weak D call TRBD1 (5 bases). Germline-derived CDR1 and CDR2 are MDHEN and SYDVKM. The germline V and J ends were trimmed by 5 bases and 5 bases, with 16 bases remaining between them. The CDR3 runs 14 residues. The chain's CDR3 is CASSLRQSNHEQYF. The DNA of the CDR3 is TGTGCCAGCAGTCTCCGACAGTCCAACCACGAGCAGTACTTC. The variable domain in full, completed from reference TRBV28 and TRBJ2-7, reads DVKVTQSSRYLVKRTGEKVFLECVQDMDHENMFWYRQDPGLGLRLIYFSYDVKMKEKGDIPEGYSVSREKKERFSLILESASTNQTSMYLCASSLRQSNHEQYFGPGTRLTVT.

The chain recombines TRBV19 with TRBJ1-6; the match to TRBD1 covers 7 bases. The CDR3 runs 12 residues. Trimming took 8 bases from V and 10 from J; bases not matched to a gene: 5. CDR1 and CDR2 from the germline V gene are LNHDA and SQIVND (reference sequence). CDR3 sequence (DNA): TGTGCCAGTCGACAGGGTCTGTCACCCCTCCACTTT. Its translation: CASRQGLSPLHF. Based on the CDR3 plus reference TRBV19 and TRBJ1-6, the full variable domain is DGGITQSPKYLFRKEGQNVTLSCEQNLNHDAMYWYRQDPGQGLRLIYYSQIVNDFQKGDIAEGYSVSREKKESFPLTVTSAQKNPTAFYLCASRQGLSPLHFGNGTRLTVT.